The 28 T cell receptor beta chains listed next were all sequenced from one sample in a study of shared clonotypes between healthy human individuals. Clones were sequenced by immunoSEQ multiplex PCR, and TCRdb holds only the in-frame ones, with some missing. Of more than 2 million clones listed, around 93% are singletons. Naive CD8 cells comprised CD45RO-negative, CCR7-positively selected cells, excluding terminally differentiated effector memory CD45RA+ cells. Sequenced: naive CD8+ T cells from PBMCs. The source is a man between 18 and 29 years old in good health. Some clones in this sample may be carry-over from other donors' samples.

This clone was counted a single time. The chain couples TRBV10-3 to TRBJ2-3, with D perhaps matching TRBD1 (6 bases). The germline V gene encodes CDR1 ENHRY and CDR2 SYGVKD. Trimming stripped 10 bases from V and 0 bases from J, with 14 bases between. The CDR3 length is 14 residues. The CDR3 DNA reads TGTGCCACATGGGACACCACTAGCACAGATACGCAGTATTTT. Translated: CATWDTTSTDTQYF.

This chain links TRBV11-2 with TRBJ2-3, with D possibly being TRBD2 (5 bases). Per germline, CDR1 SGHAT and CDR2 FQNNGV. V shed 8 bases and J shed 6 bases, with 12 bases lying between them. This CDR3 has 12 residues. CDR3 loop: CASAITRDTQYF. In DNA form, the CDR3 reads TGTGCCAGCGCTATCACTAGGGATACGCAGTATTTT.

V and J are TRBV27 and TRBJ2-6; D gene uncertain. The CDR3 extends over 14 amino acids. Germline CDR1 and CDR2: MNHEY and SMNVEV (reference sequence). The V and J ends lost 3 bases and 1 base respectively, with 4 bases between them. The CDR3 coding sequence is TGTGCCAGCAGTTTTTGGTCTGGGGCCAACGTCCTGACTTTC. It encodes CASSFWSGANVLTF. Full variable domain (missing parts from reference TRBV27 and TRBJ2-6): EAQVTQNPRYLITVTGKKLTVTCSQNMNHEYMSWYRQDPGLGLRQIYYSMNVEVTDKGDVPEGYKVSRKEKRNFPLILESPSPNQTSLYFCASSFWSGANVLTFGAGSRLTVL.

The CDR3 DNA reads TGTGCCAGCAGTTTAAGGGGACAGGGTCATCAGCCCCAGCATTTT. As protein: CASSLRGQGHQPQHF. The chain recombines TRBV28 with TRBJ1-5, with 9 bases aligning to TRBD1. Germline V gives CDR1 MDHEN, CDR2 SYDVKM. The CDR3 sequence is 15 residues long. V was clipped by 2 bases and J by 5 bases; unmatched bases: 4.

The chain combines TRBV5-6 with TRBJ2-4, with a tentative D call TRBD1 (6 bases). The CDR3 is made up of 16 amino acids. V lost 4 bases and J 1 base, leaving 15 bases between the germline ends. CDR1 SGHDT and CDR2 YYEEEE come from the germline V gene. The CDR3 sequence is CASSARIRGAKNIQYF. The CDR3 bases are TGTGCCAGCAGCGCGCGGATCAGGGGCGCCAAAAACATTCAGTACTTC.

This chain joins TRBV2 and TRBJ1-2; 11 bases fit TRBD1. The CDR3 extends over 18 amino acids. Trimming cost V 2 bases and J 0 bases; bases outside gene matches: 8. The germline V gene has CDR1 SNHLY and CDR2 FYNNEI. The CDR3 DNA reads as TGTGCCAGCAGTGAAAGTGGGACAGGGGGTGCGACTAACTATGGCTACACCTTC. Amino acids: CASSESGTGGATNYGYTF.

The V call is TRBV6-1, the J call TRBJ1-1; D unclear. This CDR3 spans 15 amino acids. Germline CDR1 reads MNHNS; CDR2 reads SASEGT. Trimming cost V 3 bases and J 2 bases, with 13 bases left between them. The CDR3 DNA reads TGTGCCAGCAGTGATCGGGTCTTTGTTAACACTGAAGCTTTCTTT. Its translation is CASSDRVFVNTEAFF.

The V call is TRBV19, the J call TRBJ2-3; 7 positions agree with TRBD2. The CDR3 loop spans 17 amino acids. V lost 0 bases and J lost 4; bases outside the gene matches: 10. Germline V gene data show CDR1 as LNHDA and CDR2 as SQIVND (reference sequence). Written as DNA, the CDR3 is TGTGCCAGTAGTATAGATCTGGAGGGAGGGTCCCCAGATACGCAGTATTTT. Translating gives CASSIDLEGGSPDTQYF.

The chain links TRBV11-2 to TRBJ2-7; a weak D match, TRBD2 (6 bases). The CDR3 has 15 amino acids. V was shortened by 2 bases and J by 4 bases, with 15 bases between the two germline ends. Per the germline V gene, CDR1 is SGHAT and CDR2 is FQNNGV. For the CDR3, the DNA is TGTGCCAGCAGCTTATCTCGCGGGGTTGGGTACGAGCAGTACTTC. Protein product: CASSLSRGVGYEQYF.

V gene TRBV27 combines with J gene TRBJ2-1; D is perhaps TRBD2 (6 bases). The germline gives CDR1 MNHEY, CDR2 SMNVEV (reference sequence). Trimming stripped 7 bases from V and 10 bases from J, with 29 bases between. This CDR3 is 17 amino acids long. CDR3: CASNPYRGGAKEGEQFF. In DNA form, the CDR3 reads TGTGCCAGCAATCCGTATCGTGGCGGGGCCAAGGAGGGGGAGCAGTTCTTC.

The rearrangement links TRBV7-8 to TRBJ1-2; D remains ambiguous. The germline V and J ends were trimmed by 3 bases and 8 bases, with 19 bases remaining between them. The length of the CDR3 is 15 residues. Germline CDR1 and CDR2: SGHVS and FQNEAQ. CDR3 sequence: CASSFPADGVNGYTF. CDR3 bases: TGTGCCAGCAGCTTCCCCGCGGACGGGGTGAACGGCTACACCTTC. Together with reference TRBV7-8 and TRBJ1-2, the CDR3 gives the full variable domain: GAGVSQSPRYKVAKRGQDVALRCDPISGHVSLFWYQQALGQGPEFLTYFQNEAQLDKSGLPSDRFFAERPEGSVSTLKIQRTQQEDSAVYLCASSFPADGVNGYTFGSGTRLTVV.

The chain recombines TRBV6-5 with TRBJ2-5; D gene unclear. The length of the CDR3 is 15 residues. Trimming took 2 bases from V and 0 from J, leaving 10 bases between them. Germline CDR1 MNHEY, CDR2 SVGAGI. Written as DNA, the CDR3 is TGTGCCAGCAGTTACACCCGCGGTCACCAAGAGACCCAGTACTTC. This codes for CASSYTRGHQETQYF.

This clone was observed once. Other DNA sequences in the sample encode the same CDR3. The chain couples TRBV6-5 to TRBJ2-3; 12 bases fit TRBD2. There are 15 residues in the CDR3. The germline V gene encodes CDR1 MNHEY and CDR2 SVGAGI. V trimming: 6 bases; J trimming: 3 bases; junction bases outside the gene matches: 4. CDR3 nucleotide sequence: TGTGCCAGCAGCCGAGGGACTAGCGGGACAGATACGCAGTATTTT. Its protein product is CASSRGTSGTDTQYF.

V is TRBV5-1 and J is TRBJ2-1; TRBD2 agrees at 13 bases. This CDR3 contains 14 residues. The V gene end was trimmed by 4 bases and the J gene end by 6 bases; junction bases not matched to a gene: 1. The germline V gene has CDR1 SGHRS and CDR2 YFSETQ. CDR3 in amino acids: CASSRTSGSNEQFF. The CDR3 DNA is TGCGCCAGCAGCCGGACTAGCGGGAGCAATGAGCAGTTCTTC. The variable domain in full, completed from reference TRBV5-1 and TRBJ2-1, reads KAGVTQTPRYLIKTRGQQVTLSCSPISGHRSVSWYQQTPGQGLQFLFEYFSETQRNKGNFPGRFSGRQFSNSRSEMNVSTLELGDSALYLCASSRTSGSNEQFFGPGTRLTVL.

This clone was observed once. One end of the junction fails to match germline, which may point to a read error. CDR3 sequence reads: CAGRDRGRPDYGYTF. The CDR3 region has the DNA TGTGCCGGCAGGGACAGGGGACGCCCCGACTATGGCTACACCTTC. This chain uses TRBV6-6 with TRBJ1-2; 10 bases fit TRBD1. This CDR3 spans 15 amino acids. Germline V lookup: CDR1 MNHNY, CDR2 SVGAGI (reference sequence).

The V call is TRBV2, the J call TRBJ2-3; 10 bases are a match to TRBD1. Trimming took 6 bases from V and 6 from J; bases not matched to a gene: 6. Germline V CDR1 and CDR2: SNHLY, FYNNEI. CDR3 length: 14 residues. The CDR3, as DNA: TGTGCCAGCAGGGACAGGGGGTTTGGTGATACGCAGTATTTT. Translation gives CASRDRGFGDTQYF. The entire variable domain, with the rest obtained from reference TRBV2 and TRBJ2-3, is as follows: EPEVTQTPSHQVTQMGQEVILRCVPISNHLYFYWYRQILGQKVEFLVSFYNNEISEKSEIFDDQFSVERPDGSNFTLKIRSTKLEDSAMYFCASRDRGFGDTQYFGPGTRLTVL.

The chain links TRBV19 to TRBJ1-2; D unclear. The CDR3 length is 12 residues. V gave up 5 bases and J gave up 8 bases, with 12 bases separating them. The germline gives CDR1 LNHDA, CDR2 SQIVND (reference sequence). CDR3 nucleotides: TGTGCCAGTAGTGAGTCGGTCGCGGGCTACACCTTC. This encodes CASSESVAGYTF.

The chain is built from TRBV6-5 and TRBJ1-2; 9 positions match TRBD1. After removal of 4 bases from V and 5 bases from J, the junction contained 5 bases not matched to a gene. Germline V gives CDR1 MNHEY, CDR2 SVGAGI. This CDR3 is 14 amino acids long. The CDR3, as DNA: TGTGCCAGCAGTTCCTCCGGGACAGGGTATGGCTACACCTTC. Its translation: CASSSSGTGYGYTF.

The chain joins TRBV7-8 to TRBJ2-7, with D tentatively TRBD1 or TRBD2 (6 bases each). The CDR3 length is 14 residues. V dropped 4 bases and J dropped 4 bases, with 14 bases sitting between them. Germline-derived CDR1 and CDR2 are SGHVS and FQNEAQ. This CDR3 reads CASSSRDTLYEQYF. The CDR3 region has the DNA TGTGCCAGCAGCTCGCGGGACACACTATACGAGCAGTACTTC.

This chain connects TRBV11-2 to TRBJ2-7; perhaps D is TRBD1 or TRBD2 (5 bases each). CDR1 is SGHAT, CDR2 FQNNGV, per germline. The CDR3 contains 18 residues. Trimming pared 1 base from V and 3 bases from J, leaving 22 bases between. The CDR3 DNA sequence: TGTGCCAGCAGCTTAGTAGTGGAGACTACTTTGGGGCTCTACGAGCAGTACTTC. Translated: CASSLVVETTLGLYEQYF.

The chain carries TRBV7-9 and TRBJ2-7, with 13 positions matching TRBD2. Germline assignment: CDR1 SEHNR and CDR2 FQNEAQ (reference sequence). The CDR3 has 17 residues. The junction had 13 bases not matched to a gene; V was cut back by 5 bases and J by 6 bases. The CDR3 region has the DNA TGTGCCAGCAGCCCCGGGCACGGTGGACTAGCGGGAGCCGAGCAGTACTTC. Its protein is CASSPGHGGLAGAEQYF.

This chain uses TRBV7-3 with TRBJ2-1, with 7 bases lining up with TRBD2. CDR3 size: 13 residues. Unmatched junction bases numbered 5, after V lost 8 bases and J lost 4 bases. Per germline, CDR1 SGHTA and CDR2 FQGTGA. The chain's CDR3 is CASRASGYNEQFF. The CDR3 DNA is TGTGCCAGCCGGGCTAGCGGTTACAATGAGCAGTTCTTC.

The chain has TRBV30 and TRBJ1-5; D uncertain. V lost 1 base to trimming and J lost 6 bases, with 7 bases between them. Germline V lookup: CDR1 GTSNPN, CDR2 SVGIG (reference sequence). The CDR3 has 12 residues. The CDR3 DNA is TGTGCCTGGAGTGCCCCGCCTCAGCCCCAGCATTTT. It codes for CAWSAPPQPQHF.

The V gene is TRBV6-1, the J gene TRBJ1-5; D uncertain. The CDR3 has 15 residues. The germline V gene encodes CDR1 MNHNS and CDR2 SASEGT. The ends were cut back, 1 base at V and 8 bases at J, with 15 bases in the middle. The CDR3 here is CASSEGHFSLEPQHF. CDR3 in DNA: TGTGCCAGCAGTGAAGGACACTTCTCTCTAGAGCCCCAGCATTTT.

The chain joins TRBV27 to TRBJ2-7; D not resolved. The CDR3 totals 16 residues. Per the germline V gene, CDR1 is MNHEY and CDR2 is SMNVEV (reference sequence). Deletions cut 0 bases from V and 0 bases from J, with 12 bases between. The CDR3 bases are TGTGCCAGCAGTTTATCGACCAAATTGAGCTCCTACGAGCAGTACTTC. Encoded protein: CASSLSTKLSSYEQYF.

The sample holds one count of this clone. The J gene is TRBJ2-5, the V gene TRBV10-2, with D possibly matching TRBD1 (5 bases). The V gene's germline CDR1 is WSHSY and CDR2 SAAADI. The length of the CDR3 is 14 residues. The V end was cut by 6 bases, the J end by 6 bases, with 17 bases between. The CDR3 sequence is CASSPRQKEKTQYF. CDR3 DNA sequence: TGCGCCAGCAGCCCTAGACAGAAGGAAAAGACCCAGTACTTC.

The chain employs TRBV15 and TRBJ1-4; D is unresolved. CDR1 LNHNV and CDR2 YYDKDF come from the germline V gene (reference sequence). This CDR3 has 16 amino acids. V was shortened by 3 bases and J by 8 bases, with 19 bases between the two germline ends. CDR3 region: CATSRVQGGFSEKLFF. In DNA, the CDR3 is TGTGCCACCAGCAGGGTACAAGGAGGGTTTAGCGAAAAACTGTTTTTT.

The chain joins TRBV6-1 to TRBJ1-1; 7 positions match TRBD1. CDR1 MNHNS and CDR2 SASEGT come from the germline V gene. V dropped 4 bases and J dropped 0; count of bases not matched to a gene: 11. CDR3 length: 17 amino acids. Written as DNA, the CDR3 is TGTGCCAGCAGTGTTACGATATTGGGACAGATGAACACTGAAGCTTTCTTT. This encodes CASSVTILGQMNTEAFF.